The T cell receptor beta chain described here comes from a study of blood T cell repertoires in COVID-19. On the study more broadly: Collection of acute and convalescent COVID-19 samples took place in the United States, Italy and Spain. T cells, B-cell-depleted T cells, or PBMCs provided the cDNA or gDNA that served as material.

Method: immunoSEQ multiplex PCR; TCRdb's copy keeps in-frame clones and lacks some. The table includes around 130,000 clones, 80% detected once. The TCR was taken from a man between 60 and 75 years old with active or convalescent COVID-19. The sample consisted of peripheral blood.

The chain's CDR3 is CATTGRVGTDTQYF. In DNA form, the CDR3 reads TGTGCCACGACGGGGAGGGTGGGCACAGATACGCAGTATTTT. The gene calls are TRBV28 and TRBJ2-3; 7 bases are a match to TRBD2. After removal of 10 bases from V and 1 base from J, the junction contained 8 bases not matched to a gene. There are 14 residues in the CDR3. CDR1 and CDR2 (germline): MDHEN, SYDVKM.